The following is a TCR beta chain sequence with its context. The data derive from a study of T cell changes during pregnancy in multiple sclerosis. Only in-frame clones appear in the TCRdb table, and some are missing; sequencing was by immunoSEQ multiplex PCR. Of 40,000 or so clones listed, under 95% are singletons. Germline CDR1 reads SGHAT; CDR2 reads FQNNGV. After removal of 4 bases from V and 9 bases from J, the junction contained 5 bases not matched to a gene. The CDR3 contains 14 residues. The source is a female donor in good health, enrolled as a control in a pregnancy study. The sample in question was CD4+ T cells from peripheral blood mononuclear cells, obtained in the third trimester of pregnancy. The chain combines TRBV11-2 with TRBJ2-1; 11 bases map to TRBD2. CDR3 bases: TGTGCCAGCAGCTCGGGGACTAGCGGAACTGAGCAGTTCTTC. Amino acids: CASSSGTSGTEQFF.